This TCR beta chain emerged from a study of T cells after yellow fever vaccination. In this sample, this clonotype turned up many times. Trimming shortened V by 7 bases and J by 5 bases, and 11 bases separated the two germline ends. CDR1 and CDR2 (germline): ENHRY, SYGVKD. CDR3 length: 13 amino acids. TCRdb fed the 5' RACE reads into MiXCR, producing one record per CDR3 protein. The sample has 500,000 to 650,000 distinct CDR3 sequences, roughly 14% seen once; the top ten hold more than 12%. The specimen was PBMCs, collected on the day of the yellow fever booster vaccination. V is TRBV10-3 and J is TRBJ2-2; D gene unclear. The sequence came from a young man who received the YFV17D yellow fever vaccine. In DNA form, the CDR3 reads TGTGCCATCAACGGCCTCGGGACCGGGGAGCTGTTTTTT. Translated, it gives CAINGLGTGELFF.